Presented here are 21 T cell receptor beta chains from one specimen sequenced in a study of CD8+ T cells in alopecia areata. Extracted from the samples, RNA was reverse transcribed into cDNA to serve as the sequencing template. Profiled with immunoSEQ multiplex PCR; TCRdb holds only in-frame clones, not every one. The repertoire holds approximately 150,000 clones, with roughly 66% as singletons. The specimen comprised CD8+ T cells sorted from blood, sampled at week 0. The receptors derive from a human donor with alopecia areata.

V usage is TRBV9 and J usage is TRBJ1-3; 8 positions match TRBD1. The CDR3 runs to 17 residues. V trimming: 2 bases; J trimming: 0 bases; junction bases outside the gene matches: 7. Germline CDR1 SGDLS, CDR2 YYNGEE. CDR3 loop: CASSVRQGPNSGNTIYF. The CDR3 DNA is TGTGCCAGCAGCGTCAGACAGGGGCCAAACTCTGGAAACACCATATATTTT.

The chain carries TRBV28 and TRBJ2-1, with 7 bases fitting TRBD2. Unmatched junction bases numbered 13, after V lost 7 bases and J lost 4 bases. Germline V gene data show CDR1 as MDHEN and CDR2 as SYDVKM. CDR3 size: 16 residues. CDR3 DNA: TGTGCCAGCAAGGGGACTGAAGAGCGGGGTTACAATGAGCAGTTCTTC. Protein sequence: CASKGTEERGYNEQFF.

This clone was seen ten or more times. V is TRBV29-1 and J is TRBJ1-4; a weak D match, TRBD1 (5 bases). The CDR3 length is 16 residues. The V end was cut by 5 bases, the J end by 4 bases, with 20 bases between. Per the germline V gene, CDR1 is SQVTM and CDR2 is ANQGSEA. The DNA of the CDR3 is TGCAGCGTTTGGGGTACAACAGGACCCGATAATGAAAAACTGTTTTTT. It yields the protein CSVWGTTGPDNEKLFF.

The J gene is TRBJ1-2, the V gene TRBV5-1; possible D gene TRBD1, 5 bases. V was pared by 6 bases and J by 7 bases, with 10 bases between. The CDR3 loop spans 11 amino acids. CDR1 is SGHRS and CDR2 is YFSETQ in the germline V gene. This chain's CDR3 is CASTGQGGYTF. The CDR3 DNA sequence: TGCGCCAGCACTGGGCAGGGTGGCTACACCTTC.

This sequence joins TRBV2 and TRBJ1-6, with TRBD1 matching over 12 bases. This CDR3 has 16 residues. Germline values: CDR1 SNHLY, CDR2 FYNNEI. V shed 6 bases, J shed 9 bases, and the junction held 9 bases outside the gene matches. The DNA of the CDR3 is TGTGCCAGCAGGCCTAGGGGACAGGGGGCCGGTTCACCCCTCCACTTT. Amino acid sequence: CASRPRGQGAGSPLHF. The entire variable domain, with the rest obtained from reference TRBV2 and TRBJ1-6, is as follows: EPEVTQTPSHQVTQMGQEVILRCVPISNHLYFYWYRQILGQKVEFLVSFYNNEISEKSEIFDDQFSVERPDGSNFTLKIRSTKLEDSAMYFCASRPRGQGAGSPLHFGNGTRLTVT.

V gene TRBV2 combines with J gene TRBJ2-2, with 10 bases that match TRBD1. The CDR3 length is 14 residues. The V gene's germline CDR1 is SNHLY and CDR2 FYNNEI. The J segment lost 11 bases and the V segment lost 8 bases, leaving 11 bases of the junction unmatched. The CDR3 DNA reads as TGTGCCAGCGTCACCCGACAGGGGGCGGGTGAGCTGTTTTTT. It specifies CASVTRQGAGELFF.

V gene TRBV27 combines with J gene TRBJ2-7, with D possibly being TRBD1 or TRBD2 (8 bases each). The CDR3 is made up of 15 amino acids. V was clipped by 5 bases and J by 6 bases, with 20 bases between them. The germline V gene encodes CDR1 MNHEY and CDR2 SMNVEV (reference sequence). CDR3 bases: TGTGCCAGCAGTACGCGGGGGGACAGGCCCCTCGAGCAGTACTTC. Protein product: CASSTRGDRPLEQYF.

This clone was counted once. This sequence joins TRBV5-1 and TRBJ1-6, with D possibly matching TRBD1 (5 bases). CDR3 size: 13 residues. Trimming took 7 bases from V and 8 from J, leaving 13 bases between them. Per germline, CDR1 SGHRS and CDR2 YFSETQ. CDR3 DNA sequence: TGCGCCAGCGGTAAGGGACCGTATTCACCCCTCCACTTT. As protein: CASGKGPYSPLHF.

In its sample, this clone was seen a few times. J is TRBJ2-7 and V is TRBV6-5; tentatively, D is TRBD2 (5 bases). Trimming stripped 0 bases from V and 7 bases from J, with 7 bases between. Per germline, CDR1 MNHEY and CDR2 SVGAGI. The CDR3 consists of 12 residues. In DNA, the CDR3 is TGTGCCAGCAGTTACTCGACGGGGGAGCAGTACTTC. Its protein product is CASSYSTGEQYF.

This rearrangement joins TRBV27 to TRBJ2-5; D ambiguous. The germline V gene encodes CDR1 MNHEY and CDR2 SMNVEV (reference sequence). The CDR3 covers 14 residues. Trimming took off 6 bases at V and 4 bases at J, with 15 bases between the two ends. CDR3 loop: CASRPDVIAETQYF. In DNA, the CDR3 is TGTGCCAGCAGGCCCGACGTGATAGCAGAGACCCAGTACTTC.

Here the CDR3 reads CAISEGREVVSAFF. In DNA form, the CDR3 reads TGTGCCATCAGTGAGGGCAGGGAGGTGGTGTCGGCTTTCTTT. The V gene is TRBV10-3, the J gene TRBJ1-1; tentatively, D is TRBD1 (5 bases). Germline V gene lookup returns CDR1 ENHRY and CDR2 SYGVKD. This CDR3 is 14 amino acids long. The ends were cut back, 2 bases at V and 11 bases at J, with 18 bases in the middle.

The genes are TRBV6-5 and TRBJ2-5; 12 nucleotides agree with TRBD1. V shed 3 bases and J 4 bases; nucleotides not matched to a gene: 6. CDR1 and CDR2 from the germline V gene are MNHEY and SVGAGI. This CDR3 region has 16 residues. CDR3 loop: CASSYGTGGEGETQYF. Written as DNA, the CDR3 is TGTGCCAGCAGTTATGGGACAGGGGGCGAGGGAGAGACCCAGTACTTC.

The chain carries TRBV20-1 and TRBJ2-7, with a tentative D call TRBD1 (5 bases). Deletions cut 5 bases from V and 3 bases from J, with 8 bases between. CDR1 and CDR2 from the germline V gene are DFQATT and SNEGSKA (reference sequence). The CDR3 has 11 amino acids. The CDR3 DNA follows: TGCAGTGCTCGCCAGGGCTACGAGCAGTACTTC. This sequence encodes CSARQGYEQYF.

This chain links TRBV30 with TRBJ1-2; the D is unclear. V was pared by 1 base and J by 5 bases, with 14 bases between. Germline-derived CDR1 and CDR2 are GTSNPN and SVGIG (reference sequence). This CDR3 region has 14 residues. CDR3 region: CAWSEGIRHYGYTF. The CDR3 nucleotides are TGTGCCTGGAGTGAAGGGATTCGGCATTATGGCTACACCTTC. Combining the CDR3 with reference TRBV30 and TRBJ1-2 gives the whole variable domain SQTIHQWPATLVQPVGSPLSLECTVEGTSNPNLYWYRQAAGRGLQLLFYSVGIGQISSEVPQNLSASRPQDRQFILSSKKLLLSDSGFYLCAWSEGIRHYGYTFGSGTRLTVV.

This clone was picked up one time. The chain employs TRBV30 and TRBJ2-7; 12 nucleotides agree with TRBD1. The CDR3 consists of 14 residues. Trimming at V came to 4 bases and at J to 7 bases, leaving 8 bases not matched to a gene. The V gene's germline CDR1 is GTSNPN and CDR2 SVGIG (reference sequence). CDR3 in DNA: TGTGCCTGGACACCGGGACAGGGGGCGGGGGAGCAGTACTTC. Its protein is CAWTPGQGAGEQYF.

The chain has TRBV30 and TRBJ2-3; D is tentatively TRBD1 or TRBD2 (5 bases each). Germline CDR1 reads GTSNPN; CDR2 reads SVGIG (reference sequence). V was trimmed by 2 bases and J by 5 bases, leaving 17 bases between them. The CDR3 length is 15 residues. CDR3: CAWSRGVGLGDTQYF. The CDR3 DNA sequence: TGTGCCTGGAGTCGAGGGGTGGGGCTCGGAGATACGCAGTATTTT.

The chain joins TRBV15 to TRBJ2-7; a possible D gene is TRBD1 (5 bases). The CDR3 loop spans 15 amino acids. Germline CDR1 LNHNV, CDR2 YYDKDF (reference sequence). Trimming took off 3 bases at V and 1 base at J, with 13 bases between the two ends. The CDR3 nucleotides read TGTGCCACCAGCAGGCTACGACAGACTTCCTACGAGCAGTACTTC. It codes for CATSRLRQTSYEQYF. Supplemented by reference TRBV15 and TRBJ2-7, the full variable domain reads DAMVIQNPRYQVTQFGKPVTLSCSQTLNHNVMYWYQQKSSQAPKLLFHYYDKDFNNEADTPDNFQSRRPNTSFCFLDIRSPGLGDTAMYLCATSRLRQTSYEQYFGPGTRLTVT.

The chain is built from TRBV30 and TRBJ1-2, with D maybe TRBD1 (6 bases). This CDR3 has 13 residues. V was trimmed by 7 bases and J by 3 bases, leaving 15 bases between them. Germline CDR1 reads GTSNPN; CDR2 reads SVGIG (reference sequence). Here the CDR3 DNA reads TGTGCCTCGTATGGACAGTCACACTATGGCTACACCTTC. Translation: CASYGQSHYGYTF.

This chain uses TRBV7-9 with TRBJ1-5; D is uncertain. Trimming removed 3 bases from V and 7 bases from J, with 10 bases in between. This CDR3 is built from 13 residues. Germline V gene sequence: CDR1 SEHNR, CDR2 FQNEAQ (reference sequence). The chain's CDR3 is CASSLHRGQPQHF. CDR3 DNA sequence: TGTGCCAGCAGCTTGCACCGTGGGCAGCCCCAGCATTTT.

The count of this clone is one. This chain links TRBV27 with TRBJ1-2; D unresolved. V lost 0 bases and J lost 4, with 12 bases in between. Looked up from germline, CDR1 is MNHEY and CDR2 is SMNVEV (reference sequence). There are 15 residues in the CDR3. CDR3 region: CASSLSWESFYGYTF. CDR3 nucleotides: TGTGCCAGCAGTTTATCGTGGGAATCCTTCTATGGCTACACCTTC.

The gene calls are TRBV9 and TRBJ1-2; D gene ambiguous. This CDR3 comprises 15 residues. V lost 0 bases, J lost 6 bases, and 15 bases lay in between. Germline V gives CDR1 SGDLS, CDR2 YYNGEE. The CDR3 DNA sequence: TGTGCCAGCAGCGTAGCTTCAGCAGGAGGCGATGGCTACACCTTC. Residues: CASSVASAGGDGYTF.